This record concerns one T cell receptor (beta chain) sequence. Per the germline V gene, CDR1 is SGHRS and CDR2 is YFSETQ. The junction had 3 bases not matched to a gene; V was cut back by 0 bases and J by 5 bases. CDR3 size: 15 residues. Semi-nested PCR with Nested Universal Primer A followed constant-region reverse priming of full-length variable regions. TCRdb independently ran MiXCR on the 5' RACE reads; one entry per CDR3 protein. The sample contains several thousand distinct CDR3 sequences, roughly 69% of which appear only once. The memory fraction was CD4+CD45RO+CD25- cells. The TCR comes from a female donor with breast cancer. This sequence joins TRBV5-1 and TRBJ2-1; 9 bases are shared with TRBD1. The sequencing input was memory CD4+ T cells sorted from a lymph node. Subset denoted: memory CD4+ T cells, CD4+CD45RO+CD25-. The CDR3 loop reads CASSLGDRAHNEQFF. In nucleotides, the CDR3 is TGCGCCAGCAGCTTGGGGGACAGGGCCCACAATGAGCAGTTCTTC.